This T cell receptor beta chain was sequenced for a study of monozygotic twins with inflammatory bowel disease. General observations from the study: IBD patients had lower TCRbeta diversity (inverse Simpson) than healthy co-twins. Possibly because of limited power, concordant and discordant twins showed no difference in repertoire similarity.

TCRdb reprocessed the 5' RACE reads; each CDR3 protein has one entry and no DNA is given. There are approximately 420,000 distinct CDR3 sequences in the sample, with around 2.4% held by the top ten. The CDR3 length is 13 residues. The germline V gene encodes CDR1 SGHDN and CDR2 FVKESK. Concerning this clonotype itself: Its antigen remains unidentified.

The chain uses TRBV14 and TRBJ2-1; the D call of TRBD1 rests on TCRdb alone, since no DNA is present to check it. Sequenced: blood. The receptor comes from a human donor with ulcerative colitis or Crohn's disease, or a healthy co-twin of an affected twin (not recorded which). This chain's CDR3 is CASSPWGSNEQFF.